The present T cell receptor beta chain was sequenced within a study of blood T cell repertoires in COVID-19 (dated by TCRdb to 2019 to 2021). In terms of the full investigation: Collaborator samples came from the United States, Italy and Spain and covered acute and convalescent phases of COVID-19. The repertoires were released in a freely available public database intended as a resource for research on the immune response to SARS-CoV-2. HLA class I and class II types, where available, came from metadata supplied by the sample provider rather than from assay-based typing. The material from the prospective study consisted of cDNA or gDNA derived from T cells, B-cell-depleted T cells, or PBMCs. The dataset comprised deeply sampled blood TCRbeta repertoires from subjects exposed to, actively infected with, or recovered from COVID-19. The samples were drawn from two sources: the first 160 participants of the ongoing ImmuneRACE study, and over 950 subjects contributed by 6 global collaborators. Sample metadata almost always included a de-identified subject ID, COVID-19 status, age in years and sex.

This clone was counted between two and nine times. The clone's antigen remains unknown. The record has no base qualities; no much larger clone is one base away. TCRbeta CDR3 regions were amplified from genomic DNA by means of the immunoSEQ Assay, a bias-controlled multiplex PCR. As for how the authors treated the data: The number of nucleated cells in each sample was estimated by amplification of reference gene primers within the assay. To quantify the absolute abundance of each unique TCRbeta CDR3 rearrangement, sequence reads were collapsed and filtered. For each sample, productive Simpson clonality was calculated as the square root of Simpson's diversity index over productive rearrangements. TCRdb took this table from immuneACCESS and kept in-frame rearrangements with V and J called. Such tables lack part of the clones; where checked against another copy, unresolved V genes explain under half of the gap, and the rest is unexplained. V, J and clone size reflect that table, while D and trimming were determined from the DNA. The sample table shows tens of thousands of clones, and around nine tenths are seen once. The ten largest clones capture about 8% of the sample.

Collaborating institutions collected whole blood in K2EDTA tubes following their own protocols. For TCRbeta analysis, collaborators shipped samples in one of three forms: frozen whole blood, isolated PBMCs, or DNA extracted from either of those sample types. Deletion took 7 bases off V and 5 bases off J, with a span of 8 bases between the germline ends. Reading from cysteine to phenylalanine, the CDR3 counts 12 amino acids. This entry keeps only the CDR3 DNA: 36 bases, framed from base 1. Reading the germline V gene gives CDR1 MDHEN and CDR2 SYDVKM. Broad study findings and their caveats: Clinical and demographic metadata were provided uncurated, with the amount varying by source and participant.

This clonotype was sampled from a woman in her seventies with acute or convalescent COVID-19. Material: peripheral blood. Rearrangement joined TRBV28 to TRBJ2-2; the D gene lacks a confident call. The bases read TGTGCCAGCAATATAATGACCGGGGAGCTGTTTTTT. Its product reads: CASNIMTGELFF. Here the CDR3 is joined to the reference TRBV28 and TRBJ2-2 genes, and the full variable domain is: DVKVTQSSRYLVKRTGEKVFLECVQDMDHENMFWYRQDPGLGLRLIYFSYDVKMKEKGDIPEGYSVSREKKERFSLILESASTNQTSMYLCASNIMTGELFFGEGSRLTVL.